This entry lists 5 T cell receptor beta chains sequenced from one sample in a study of cytomegalovirus exposure and HLA in healthy donors. This PCR relied on a set of 60 Vbeta primers and 13 Jbeta primers. Sequencing was performed with immunoSEQ multiplex PCR; in TCRdb, only in-frame clones are kept and a portion is missing. This sample's table reports around 150,000 clones. The sample taken for sequencing was PBMCs. These receptors were obtained from a man aged 30 to 39 in good health and CMV-seronegative.

The genes are TRBV28 and TRBJ2-1; 7 positions match TRBD1. Germline V gene data show CDR1 as MDHEN and CDR2 as SYDVKM. With 5 bases clipped from V and 5 bases from J, the junction kept 12 bases outside the gene matches. This CDR3 region has 16 residues. CDR3 sequence: CASSPPWGTDNNEQFF. CDR3 bases: TGTGCCAGCAGTCCACCATGGGGGACAGACAACAATGAGCAGTTCTTC.

The V call is TRBV2, the J call TRBJ2-7; 8 bases are a match to TRBD1. There are 12 residues in the CDR3. Germline V gene sequence: CDR1 SNHLY, CDR2 FYNNEI. V was pared by 6 bases and J by 5 bases, with 3 bases of the junction left unmatched. CDR3 DNA: TGTGCCAGCAGGGAACAGGGGGACGAGCAGTACTTC. Its translation is CASREQGDEQYF.

The chain is built from TRBV11-1 and TRBJ2-5, with TRBD1 matching 7 bases. CDR3 size: 17 residues. Germline V gene lookup returns CDR1 SGHAT and CDR2 FQDESV (reference sequence). V lost 5 bases to trimming and J lost 2 bases; unmatched junction nucleotides: 14. CDR3 residues: CASSPQRGGKGQETQYF. In DNA, the CDR3 is TGTGCCAGCAGCCCCCAACGAGGGGGCAAAGGGCAAGAGACCCAGTACTTC.

The genes are TRBV28 and TRBJ1-1; no clear D. Germline values: CDR1 MDHEN, CDR2 SYDVKM. The CDR3 covers 14 residues. V lost 2 bases and J 1 base, leaving 8 bases between the germline ends. CDR3 bases: TGTGCCAGCAGTTTAGTCCAGGAGAACACTGAAGCTTTCTTT. Translation: CASSLVQENTEAFF.

The V call is TRBV28, the J call TRBJ1-2; D remains ambiguous. Between the trimmed V and J ends, which lost 5 bases and 9 bases, there was a span of 19 bases. CDR3 length equals 14 residues. Germline V gene data show CDR1 as MDHEN and CDR2 as SYDVKM. CDR3 coding DNA: TGTGCCAGCAGTCGGGATCCAGCTATTTCGAGCTACACCTTC. Protein sequence: CASSRDPAISSYTF.